The 20 T cell receptor beta chains below were found in one sample sequenced in a study of early T cells in non-severe SARS-CoV-2 infection. One entry per CDR3 protein, called by TCRdb with MiXCR from the 5' RACE reads. The data contain about 80,000 distinct CDR3 sequences, about 12% of them singletons. The material was whole blood, obtained at baseline. The receptors here all came from an adult who was a healthcare worker with PCR-confirmed SARS-CoV-2 infection or an uninfected control (not recorded which). The donor label of this sample is uncertain.

This clonotype has only a few counts. This chain links TRBV5-1 with TRBJ2-1, with D possibly matching TRBD2 (6 bases). Germline V gene data show CDR1 as SGHRS and CDR2 as YFSETQ. The ends were cut back, 0 bases at V and 0 bases at J, with 13 bases in the middle. There are 17 residues in the CDR3. In nucleotides, the CDR3 is TGCGCCAGCAGCTTGGCGGAGGGTTCAGGCTCCTACAATGAGCAGTTCTTC. This gives the protein CASSLAEGSGSYNEQFF. Drawing the rest from reference TRBV5-1 and TRBJ2-1, the complete variable domain is KAGVTQTPRYLIKTRGQQVTLSCSPISGHRSVSWYQQTPGQGLQFLFEYFSETQRNKGNFPGRFSGRQFSNSRSEMNVSTLELGDSALYLCASSLAEGSGSYNEQFFGPGTRLTVL.

This clonotype has only one observation. The rearrangement links TRBV12-3 or TRBV12-4 to TRBJ2-1; D is unclear. The V end lost 7 bases, the J end lost 1 base, and 5 bases lay between the germline ends. The CDR3 spans 12 residues. CDR3 sequence reads: CASMASYNEQFF. The CDR3 DNA follows: TGTGCCAGCATGGCATCCTACAATGAGCAGTTCTTC.

The chain has TRBV20-1 and TRBJ1-4, with TRBD1 identical over 8 bases. This CDR3 is built from 16 residues. In germline, CDR1 is DFQATT, CDR2 SNEGSKA (reference sequence). Trimming cost V 5 bases and J 10 bases; bases outside gene matches: 18. The CDR3 loop reads CSARNPDRDFSGKLFF. For the CDR3, the DNA is TGCAGTGCTCGGAATCCGGACAGGGACTTCTCCGGAAAACTGTTTTTT.

The chain combines TRBV7-2 with TRBJ1-1; D uncertain. The CDR3 contains 17 residues. V dropped 2 bases and J dropped 6 bases, with 22 bases sitting between them. Germline CDR1 reads SGHTA; CDR2 reads FQGNSA. The CDR3 reads CASSLLFGAAGSPEAFF. In DNA, the CDR3 is TGTGCCAGCAGCTTATTATTCGGTGCGGCGGGGAGCCCTGAAGCTTTCTTT.

In its sample, this clonotype was seen a few times. The chain joins TRBV2 to TRBJ2-2; 8 positions agree with TRBD1. This CDR3 has 15 residues. Looked up from germline, CDR1 is SNHLY and CDR2 is FYNNEI. The V gene end was trimmed by 5 bases and the J gene end by 4 bases; junction bases not matched to a gene: 6. The CDR3 loop reads CASSPQGASTGELFF. CDR3 coding DNA: TGTGCCAGCAGTCCCCAGGGGGCCAGCACCGGGGAGCTGTTTTTT.

The V gene is TRBV4-3, the J gene TRBJ2-3; no reliable D call. The V gene lost 6 bases and the J gene lost 3 bases, with 10 bases spanning the gap. There are 13 residues in the CDR3. Germline V gene lookup returns CDR1 LGHNA and CDR2 YSLEER. Here the CDR3 DNA reads TGCGCCAGCAGTGATACCGGGACAGATACGCAGTATTTT. Translation gives CASSDTGTDTQYF.

This clonotype was counted only a few times. The CDR3 DNA follows: TGTGCCAGCAGCTTACGTCCCCGGGACTTTCAGACCTACGAGCAGTACTTC. It codes for CASSLRPRDFQTYEQYF. The J gene is TRBJ2-7, the V gene TRBV7-2; weak D call: TRBD2 (6 bases). The germline CDR1 and CDR2 sequences are SGHTA and FQGNSA. This CDR3 is built from 17 residues. The germline V and J ends were trimmed by 2 bases and 2 bases, with 19 bases remaining between them. Full variable domain (outside the CDR3, taken from reference TRBV7-2 and TRBJ2-7): GAGVSQSPSNKVTEKGKDVELRCDPISGHTALYWYRQSLGQGLEFLIYFQGNSAPDKSGLPSDRFSAERTGGSVSTLTIQRTQQEDSAVYLCASSLRPRDFQTYEQYFGPGTRLTVT.

The chain uses TRBV7-8 and TRBJ1-1; no firm D call. Germline values: CDR1 SGHVS, CDR2 FQNEAQ. The CDR3 is 11 amino acids. The V gene lost 4 bases and the J gene lost 4 bases, with 4 bases spanning the gap. The CDR3 DNA is TGTGCCAGCAGCTCGGCCACTGAAGCTTTCTTT. This gives the protein CASSSATEAFF.

The sample holds many counts of this clonotype. The rearrangement joins TRBV5-1 to TRBJ2-3; D not certain. V lost 0 bases, J lost 4 bases, and 9 bases lay in between. The germline CDR1 and CDR2 sequences are SGHRS and YFSETQ. This CDR3 spans 14 amino acids. CDR3 sequence: CASSLGVAADTQYF. The CDR3 DNA reads TGCGCCAGCAGCTTGGGAGTGGCGGCAGATACGCAGTATTTT.

V usage is TRBV7-2 and J usage is TRBJ1-5; 7 bases are a match to TRBD1. CDR1 is SGHTA and CDR2 is FQGNSA in the germline V gene. V dropped 2 bases and J dropped 2; count of bases not matched to a gene: 3. This CDR3 comprises 15 residues. The CDR3 is CASSLRTGGNQPQHF. The CDR3 DNA reads TGTGCCAGCAGCTTAAGGACAGGAGGCAATCAGCCCCAGCATTTT.

The CDR3 is CASRPDPQGGSTEAFF. DNA for the CDR3: TGTGCCAGCAGACCCGACCCACAGGGCGGTTCCACTGAAGCTTTCTTT. V gene TRBV25-1 combines with J gene TRBJ1-1, with D maybe TRBD1 (6 bases). This CDR3 has 16 amino acids. The germline gives CDR1 MGHDK, CDR2 SYGVNS. Trimming pared 6 bases from V and 4 bases from J, leaving 21 bases between.

This chain uses TRBV5-4 with TRBJ2-3; TRBD2 agrees at 8 bases. The V segment lost 2 bases and the J segment 4 bases; nucleotides outside the gene matches: 3. CDR3 length: 14 amino acids. Germline CDR1 SGHNT, CDR2 YYREEE (reference sequence). The CDR3 nucleotides read TGTGCCAGCAGCTTACTTAGCGGGGCAGATACGCAGTATTTT. Translation: CASSLLSGADTQYF.

This clonotype has ten or more counts. The chain joins TRBV9 to TRBJ1-2; 9 positions agree with TRBD1. Unmatched junction bases numbered 4, after V lost 0 bases and J lost 10 bases. The CDR3 extends over 13 amino acids. In germline, CDR1 is SGDLS, CDR2 YYNGEE. CDR3 in DNA: TGTGCCAGCAGCGTAGGTGAACAGGGGGCCTACACCTTC. This gives the protein CASSVGEQGAYTF. Full variable domain (rest looked up from reference TRBV9 and TRBJ1-2): DSGVTQTPKHLITATGQRVTLRCSPRSGDLSVYWYQQSLDQGLQFLIQYYNGEERAKGNILERFSAQQFPDLHSELNLSSLELGDSALYFCASSVGEQGAYTFGSGTRLTVV.

This chain links TRBV7-3 with TRBJ1-1, with D possibly being TRBD1 (5 bases). Germline assignment: CDR1 SGHTA and CDR2 FQGTGA. Trimming shortened V by 2 bases and J by 1 base, and 11 bases separated the two germline ends. This CDR3 spans 15 amino acids. The CDR3 coding sequence is TGTGCCAGCAGCTTACAGGGTTCTGGGAACACTGAAGCTTTCTTT. Translating it yields CASSLQGSGNTEAFF.

This clonotype came up many times. The V call is TRBV12-5, the J call TRBJ2-7, with D possibly being TRBD1 (6 bases). Germline loops: CDR1 LGHNT, CDR2 FRNRAP. Trimming took off 6 bases at V and 3 bases at J, with 18 bases between the two ends. The CDR3 consists of 15 residues. CDR3 DNA: TGTGCTAGTGGAGCCCGCCCAGGACAGCACTACGAGCAGTACTTC. Its translation: CASGARPGQHYEQYF.

V gene TRBV6-6 combines with J gene TRBJ2-7; the match to TRBD2 covers 9 bases. Germline CDR1 reads MNHNY; CDR2 reads SVGAGI (reference sequence). The trim removed 7 bases at V and 0 bases at J, leaving 1 base unmatched. The CDR3 loop spans 13 amino acids. The CDR3 DNA sequence: TGTGCCAGCACGACTAGCGGCTCCTACGAGCAGTACTTC. This translates into CASTTSGSYEQYF.

The chain has TRBV30 and TRBJ2-7; no reliable D call. The length of the CDR3 is 14 residues. Looked up from germline, CDR1 is GTSNPN and CDR2 is SVGIG (reference sequence). The V gene lost 3 bases and the J gene lost 2 bases, with 14 bases spanning the gap. CDR3 bases: TGTGCCTGGAGCCCCTTTATAGGTGCCTACGAGCAGTACTTC. Translation gives CAWSPFIGAYEQYF.

This chain links TRBV7-2 with TRBJ1-6; D ambiguous. CDR1 SGHTA and CDR2 FQGNSA come from the germline V gene. Trimming shortened V by 1 base and J by 10 bases, and 11 bases separated the two germline ends. CDR3 length: 14 residues. In DNA, the CDR3 is TGTGCCAGCAGCTTAGGGACGGCTGTATCACCCCTCCACTTT. This codes for CASSLGTAVSPLHF.

The table lists this clonotype with a few counts. The chain combines TRBV6-2 or TRBV6-3 with TRBJ1-6; weak D call: TRBD1 (5 bases). There are 14 residues in the CDR3. Trimming removed 1 base at V and 7 bases at J, with 8 bases between. CDR1 is MNHEY, CDR2 SVGEGT, per germline. CDR3 coding DNA: TGTGCCAGCAGTTACTACGGGGACAATTCACCCCTCCACTTT. Its translation: CASSYYGDNSPLHF.

This clonotype appeared many times. The chain is built from TRBV6-2 or TRBV6-3 and TRBJ2-7, with a weak D call TRBD1 (6 bases). V lost 10 bases and J 4 bases, leaving 11 bases between the germline ends. The CDR3 sequence is 11 residues long. Looked up from germline, CDR1 is MNHEY and CDR2 is SVGEGT. DNA of the CDR3: TGTGCCATCCGGGACACTTACGAGCAGTACTTC. It codes for CAIRDTYEQYF.